These T cell receptor beta chains were read from a single sample in a study of blood T cell repertoires in COVID-19. The table came from immunoSEQ multiplex PCR; TCRdb's copy has only in-frame clones and leaves some out. The table shows about 100,000 clones, with approximately 93% occurring only once. The sample comprised peripheral blood. These receptors were taken from a man aged 50 or older with active COVID-19. Both conserved end residues are part of each CDR3. The D gene is left open where the match is weak.

TRBV2,NA,TRBJ1-5,CASSERAGNQPQHF,TGTGCCAGCAGTGAAAGGGCGGGGAATCAGCCCCAGCATTTT
TRBV7-2,TRBD2,TRBJ2-1,CASSPRGGRARNEQFF,TGTGCCAGCAGCCCCCGGGGCGGGAGGGCGAGGAATGAGCAGTTCTTC
TRBV5-1,NA,TRBJ1-1,CASSLDGGRTEAFF,TGCGCCAGCAGCCTCGACGGGGGTAGGACTGAAGCTTTCTTT
TRBV10-1,TRBD2,TRBJ2-2,CASSEFLAGGTGELFF,TGCGCCAGCAGTGAGTTCCTAGCGGGAGGCACCGGGGAGCTGTTTTTT
TRBV11-2,TRBD1,TRBJ2-1,CASTGTGAYSYNEQFF,TGTGCCAGCACTGGGACAGGGGCTTACTCCTACAATGAGCAGTTCTTC
TRBV5-1,NA,TRBJ1-6,CASSLRQDNYSPLHF,TGCGCCAGCAGCTTGCGGCAGGACAACTATTCACCCCTCCACTTT
TRBV11-2,NA,TRBJ1-4,CASSLTRGDEKLFF,TGTGCCAGCAGCTTGACAAGGGGCGATGAAAAACTGTTTTTT
TRBV18,NA,TRBJ2-7,CASSPDRTSGDEQYF,TGTGCCAGCTCACCAGACCGGACTTCGGGGGACGAGCAGTACTTC
TRBV6-5,NA,TRBJ1-6,CASSYERSGSPLHF,TGTGCCAGCAGTTATGAGAGGAGTGGCTCACCCCTCCACTTT
TRBV5-1,TRBD1,TRBJ2-5,CASSPGTGGAETQYF,TGCGCCAGCAGCCCTGGGACAGGGGGCGCTGAGACCCAGTACTTC
TRBV14,TRBD1,TRBJ1-3,CASSQGTAGNTIYF,TGTGCCAGCAGCCAGGGGACAGCTGGAAACACCATATATTTT
TRBV4-1,NA,TRBJ1-1,CASSHPPSGQAEAFF,TGCGCCAGCAGCCATCCACCCTCGGGACAAGCCGAAGCTTTCTTT
TRBV3-1/TRBV3-2,TRBD1,TRBJ2-3,CASSHRTGVADTQYF,TGTGCCAGCAGCCACCGGACAGGGGTAGCAGATACGCAGTATTTT